This T cell receptor (beta chain) was sequenced during a study of cytomegalovirus exposure and HLA in healthy donors. Study-wide context: An early release of data contained about 85 million unique TCRs, which came from HLA-typed donors. Study-level points and caveats: TCR beta sequences numbering fewer than 20,000 were associated with HLA alleles at 0.05 false discovery rate in a later analysis. An analysis was carried out later, and it reportedly showed fewer N-insertions in an Asian-associated ancestry cluster than the approximately 670-donor mean.

The CDR3 contains 16 residues. The V and J ends lost 0 bases and 0 bases respectively, with 6 bases between them. Per the germline V gene, CDR1 is SGHAT and CDR2 is FQNNGV. Amplification used 60 Vbeta primers and 13 Jbeta primers. The data were produced by immunoSEQ multiplex PCR, yet TCRdb's version contains in-frame clones alone and is incomplete. The sample has 150,000 to 200,000 clones, 79% seen once. On this clone itself: Its specificity is unknown.

The chain carries TRBV11-2 and TRBJ1-6; D unresolved. Sequencing was performed on PBMCs. This sequence was found in a girl under 18 in good health and CMV-seropositive. This CDR3 reads CASSLDLYSYNSPLHF. The CDR3 bases are TGTGCCAGCAGCTTAGATCTTTACTCCTATAATTCACCCCTCCACTTT.